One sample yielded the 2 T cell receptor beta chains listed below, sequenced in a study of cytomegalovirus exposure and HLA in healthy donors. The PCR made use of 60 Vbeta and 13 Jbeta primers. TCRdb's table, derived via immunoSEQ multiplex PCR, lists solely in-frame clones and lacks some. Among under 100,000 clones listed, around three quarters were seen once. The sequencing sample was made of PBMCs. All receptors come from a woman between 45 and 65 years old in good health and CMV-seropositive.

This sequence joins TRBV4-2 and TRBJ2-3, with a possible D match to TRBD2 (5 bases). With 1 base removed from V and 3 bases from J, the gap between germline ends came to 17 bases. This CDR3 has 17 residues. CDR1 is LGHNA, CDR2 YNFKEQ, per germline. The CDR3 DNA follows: TGTGCCAGCAGCCAAGCCGCCGGGCCCCCGGGAACAGATACGCAGTATTTT. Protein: CASSQAAGPPGTDTQYF.

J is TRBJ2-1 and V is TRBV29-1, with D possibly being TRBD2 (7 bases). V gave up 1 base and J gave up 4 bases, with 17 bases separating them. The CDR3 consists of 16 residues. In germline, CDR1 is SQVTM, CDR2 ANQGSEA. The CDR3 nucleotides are TGCAGCGTTGAAGTGGTTGGGAGGGGGTCGTACAATGAGCAGTTCTTC. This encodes CSVEVVGRGSYNEQFF.